The sequence of this TCR beta chain was determined in a study of T cells in Graves' hyperthyroidism and ophthalmopathy (dated by TCRdb to the late 2010s). About the investigation overall: Peripheral blood was sampled at the time of initial diagnosis, prior to any treatment. According to the paper, TCR Vbeta CDR3 sequencing was carried out on 135 peripheral blood samples, which came from approximately 43 ophthalmopathy, about 75 hyperthyroidism and around 17 progressor patients. After sampling, hyperthyroidism patients received methimazole starting at 30 mg daily, and ophthalmopathy patients received high-dose intravenous methylprednisolone. In addition, the study compared T-cell repertoires in thyroid tissue and in blood from about six Graves' hyperthyroidism patients. Prospective prediction of ophthalmopathy was tested in an independent validation cohort consisting of fewer than 20 hyperthyroidism patients and approximately 16 patients who later progressed to ophthalmopathy. TCR V-J signatures able to tell the groups apart were searched for in a discovery cohort of 95 to 100 patients, of whom about 40 had Graves' ophthalmopathy and roughly 57 had stable Graves' hyperthyroidism. For training and testing, the 100 or so patients in the discovery cohort were randomly divided in a 7:3 ratio.

This clonotype occurred many times. Which antigen it targets is not known. Base-call qualities are not available, and no considerably larger clone is one nucleotide away. From the cysteine through the phenylalanine, the CDR3 covers 15 amino acids. Only the CDR3 part of the read is kept: 45 bases, read in frame from the first base. V is pared back by 5 bases and J by 1 base, with 14 bases lying between the germline termini. For CDR1 and CDR2, the germline V gene lists MNHNS and SASEGT. Stable Graves' hyperthyroidism was defined as no progression to ophthalmopathy during 18 months of follow-up. Hyperthyroidism patients were newly diagnosed, with disease duration under 2 months, and aged 18 to 65 years. The study excluded patients with uncontrolled infections, other autoimmune diseases, pregnancy or lactation. Diagnoses were established on the basis of clinical symptoms, serum thyroxine and TRAb, thyroid ultrasound, and orbital computed tomography. PBMCs were isolated from about 10 ml of fresh peripheral blood by Ficoll-Paque density gradient centrifugation. Total RNA was extracted using Trizol reagent, and RNA quality was assessed on an Agilent 2100 Bioanalyzer.

The TCR beta CDR3 regions were amplified from the RNA transcripts. A first-round RT-PCR of the TCR CDR3 used the HTBI primer set with the Qiagen OneStep RT-PCR kit. A second multiplex PCR round built the libraries, followed by size selection and purification. The libraries were sequenced on an Illumina HiSeq2000 using paired-end 100 bp reads. Regarding the original processing steps: SOAPnuke was used to process the raw data, with reads discarded if the reads contained adapters or uncalled bases, had a mean Phred below 15, or lacked an exact constant-primer or identifier match. COPE v1.2.5 was used to merge the high-quality paired reads, and each unique nucleotide sequence was defined as a clonotype. Clonotypes were aligned to IMGT TRBV, TRBD and TRBJ reference segments using MiTCR v1.1. Analysis was restricted to V-J combinations with a frequency above 0.0001, which covered 98% to 99.2% of repertoires. The TCS score was defined as F50 (clonal expansion) divided by E x V (chaos), with BLOSUM62-based TCRdist calculated between CDR3 peptides within each V-J. Welch's t-statistics and random forest reduced around 510 V-J features to 10 to 15, which were used in a naive Bayes classifier (R e1071). TCRdb redid the processing of the public reads, applying fastp at Q25 and MiXCR, and retained in-frame beta chains. Merged by CDR3 protein, the rows form single entries marked with the most common genes and DNA. These V and J calls derive from TCRdb rather than the authors' analysis. This sample lists hundreds of thousands of distinct CDR3 sequences; 15% to 17% were detected once. The top ten clonotypes cover 13% to 15% of the sample.

What the research found in general, with its limitations: Blood samples also contained most of the expanded thyroid clonotypes (frequency above 0.001), which suggests that blood repertoires may reflect thyroid immune responses. No statistical method was used to set the sample size in advance, and investigators knew the group allocation. In validation, the model predicted progression to ophthalmopathy with approximately 69% sensitivity and about 72% specificity, a median of about 6 months before onset. Ophthalmopathy was separated from stable hyperthyroidism by a 13 V-J signature model, with 85% to 90% sensitivity and just over 81% specificity obtained in cross-validation and 80%/75% obtained in testing.

Sequenced sample: blood. The V gene is TRBV6-1 and the J gene is TRBJ1-2, and perhaps TRBD1 as D gene, on 6 matching bases. The source of this sequence is a woman between 18 and 29 years old with Graves' hyperthyroidism. CDR3 loop: CASSSGGGDNYGYTF. In nucleotides, the sequence is TGTGCCAGCAGTTCAGGAGGGGGGGATAACTATGGCTACACCTTC.